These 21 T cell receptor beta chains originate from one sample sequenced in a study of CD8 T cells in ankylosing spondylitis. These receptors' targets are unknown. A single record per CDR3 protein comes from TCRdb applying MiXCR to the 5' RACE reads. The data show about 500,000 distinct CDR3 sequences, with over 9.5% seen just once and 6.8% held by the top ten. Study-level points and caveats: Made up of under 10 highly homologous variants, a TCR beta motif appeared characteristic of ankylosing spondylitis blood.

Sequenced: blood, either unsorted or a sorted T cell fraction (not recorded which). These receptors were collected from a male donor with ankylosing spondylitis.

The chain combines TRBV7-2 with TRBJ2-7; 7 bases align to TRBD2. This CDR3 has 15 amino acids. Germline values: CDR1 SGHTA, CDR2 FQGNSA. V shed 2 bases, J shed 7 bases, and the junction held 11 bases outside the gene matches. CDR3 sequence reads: CASSLNREAAIEQYF. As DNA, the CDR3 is TGTGCCAGCAGCTTAAACCGGGAGGCGGCCATAGAGCAGTACTTC.

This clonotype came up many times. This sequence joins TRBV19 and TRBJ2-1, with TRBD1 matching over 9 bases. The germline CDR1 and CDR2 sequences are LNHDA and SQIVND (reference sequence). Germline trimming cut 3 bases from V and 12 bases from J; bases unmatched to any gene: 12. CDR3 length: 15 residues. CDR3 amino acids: CASSIFGTGKGGQFF. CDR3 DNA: TGTGCCAGTAGTATTTTCGGGACAGGGAAAGGTGGGCAGTTCTTC.

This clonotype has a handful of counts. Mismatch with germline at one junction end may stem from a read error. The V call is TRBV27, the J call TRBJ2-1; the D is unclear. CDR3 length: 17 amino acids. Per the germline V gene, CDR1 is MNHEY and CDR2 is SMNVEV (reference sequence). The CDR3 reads CASRLYGVLSSYNEQFF. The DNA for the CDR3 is TGTGCCAGCAGGTTATATGGGGTATTGAGCTCCTACAATGAGCAGTTCTTC.

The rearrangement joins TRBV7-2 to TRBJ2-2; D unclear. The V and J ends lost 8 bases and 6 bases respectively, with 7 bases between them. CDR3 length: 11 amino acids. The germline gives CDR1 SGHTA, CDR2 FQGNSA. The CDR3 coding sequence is TGTGCCAGCGATTGGCCCGGGGAGCTGTTTTTT. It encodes CASDWPGELFF.

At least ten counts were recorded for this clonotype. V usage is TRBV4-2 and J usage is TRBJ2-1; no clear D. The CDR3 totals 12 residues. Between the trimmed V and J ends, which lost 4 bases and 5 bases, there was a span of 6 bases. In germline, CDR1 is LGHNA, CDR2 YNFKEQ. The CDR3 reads CASSPPNNEQFF. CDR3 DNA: TGTGCCAGCAGCCCACCGAACAATGAGCAGTTCTTC.

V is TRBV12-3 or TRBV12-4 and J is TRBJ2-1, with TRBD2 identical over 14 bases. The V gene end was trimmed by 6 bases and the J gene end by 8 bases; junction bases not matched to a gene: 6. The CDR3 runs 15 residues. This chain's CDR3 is CASRQTSGRGHEQFF. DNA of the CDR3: TGTGCCAGCAGGCAGACTAGCGGGAGGGGCCATGAGCAGTTCTTC.

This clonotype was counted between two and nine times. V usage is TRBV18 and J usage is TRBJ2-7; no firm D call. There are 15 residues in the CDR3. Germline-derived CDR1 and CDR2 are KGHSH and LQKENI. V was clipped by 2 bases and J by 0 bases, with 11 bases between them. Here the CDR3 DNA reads TGTGCCAGCTCACCAGCCCGGGCGAGCTCCTACGAGCAGTACTTC. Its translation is CASSPARASSYEQYF.

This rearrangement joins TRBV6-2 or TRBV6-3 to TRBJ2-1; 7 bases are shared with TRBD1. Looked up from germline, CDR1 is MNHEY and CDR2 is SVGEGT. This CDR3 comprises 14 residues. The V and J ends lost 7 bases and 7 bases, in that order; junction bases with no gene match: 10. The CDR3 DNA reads TGTGCCAGCACTCGACAGGGACCCCTGAATGAGCAGTTCTTC. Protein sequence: CASTRQGPLNEQFF.

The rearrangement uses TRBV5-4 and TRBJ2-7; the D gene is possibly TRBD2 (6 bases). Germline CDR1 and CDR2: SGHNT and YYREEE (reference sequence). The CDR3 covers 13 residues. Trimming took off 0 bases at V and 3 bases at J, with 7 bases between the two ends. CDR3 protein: CASSLAAGYEQYV. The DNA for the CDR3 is TGTGCCAGCAGCTTGGCAGCGGGCTACGAGCAGTACGTC.

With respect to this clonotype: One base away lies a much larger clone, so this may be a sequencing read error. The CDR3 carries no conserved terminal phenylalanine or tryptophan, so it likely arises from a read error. CDR3 in DNA: TGCAGCCGTAAGTCGGGGAACGAGCAGTTCCTC. Its translation is CSRKSGNEQFL. This sequence joins TRBV29-1 and TRBJ2-1, with a weak D call TRBD2 (5 bases). The CDR3 contains 11 residues. The germline V and J ends were trimmed by 8 bases and 10 bases, with 15 bases remaining between them. Germline V gene sequence: CDR1 SQVTM, CDR2 ANQGSEA.

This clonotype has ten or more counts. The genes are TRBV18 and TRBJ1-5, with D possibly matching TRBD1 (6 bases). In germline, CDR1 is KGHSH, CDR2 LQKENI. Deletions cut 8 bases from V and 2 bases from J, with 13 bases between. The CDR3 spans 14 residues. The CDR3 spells CASSPGGGNQPQHF. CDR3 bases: TGTGCCAGCAGTCCCGGGGGCGGCAATCAGCCCCAGCATTTT.

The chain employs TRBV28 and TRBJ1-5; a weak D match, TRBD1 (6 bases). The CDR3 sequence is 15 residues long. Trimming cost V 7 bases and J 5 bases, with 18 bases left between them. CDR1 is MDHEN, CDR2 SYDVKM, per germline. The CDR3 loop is CASTHQGQGHQPQHF. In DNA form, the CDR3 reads TGTGCCAGCACACATCAGGGGCAGGGTCATCAGCCCCAGCATTTT. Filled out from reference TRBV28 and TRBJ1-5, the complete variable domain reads DVKVTQSSRYLVKRTGEKVFLECVQDMDHENMFWYRQDPGLGLRLIYFSYDVKMKEKGDIPEGYSVSREKKERFSLILESASTNQTSMYLCASTHQGQGHQPQHFGDGTRLSIL.

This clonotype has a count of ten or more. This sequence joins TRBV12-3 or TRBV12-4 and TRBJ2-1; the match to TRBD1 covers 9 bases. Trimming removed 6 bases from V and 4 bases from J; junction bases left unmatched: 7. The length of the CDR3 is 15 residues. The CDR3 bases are TGTGCCAGCAGCCGGGGACAGGGAGGGTACAATGAGCAGTTCTTC. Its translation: CASSRGQGGYNEQFF.

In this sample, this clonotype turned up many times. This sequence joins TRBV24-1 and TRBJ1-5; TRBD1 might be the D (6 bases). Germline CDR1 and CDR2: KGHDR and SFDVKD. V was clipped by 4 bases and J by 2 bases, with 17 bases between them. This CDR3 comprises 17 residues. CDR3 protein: CATSDPYRDGGNQPQHF. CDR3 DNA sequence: TGTGCCACCAGTGACCCTTACAGGGATGGGGGCAATCAGCCCCAGCATTTT.

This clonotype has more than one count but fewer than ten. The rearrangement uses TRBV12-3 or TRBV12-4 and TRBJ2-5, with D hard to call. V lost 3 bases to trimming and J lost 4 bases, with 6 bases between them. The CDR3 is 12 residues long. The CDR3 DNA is TGTGCCAGCAGTTTTATAGTAGAGACCCAGTACTTC. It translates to CASSFIVETQYF.

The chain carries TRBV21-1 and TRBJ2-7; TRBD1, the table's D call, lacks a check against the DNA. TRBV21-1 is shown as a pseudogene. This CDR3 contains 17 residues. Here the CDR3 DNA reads TGTGCCAGCAGCGGACAGGGGGTAAATCCGGGGCCCTACGAGCAGTACGTC. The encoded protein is CASSGQGVNPGPYEQYV.

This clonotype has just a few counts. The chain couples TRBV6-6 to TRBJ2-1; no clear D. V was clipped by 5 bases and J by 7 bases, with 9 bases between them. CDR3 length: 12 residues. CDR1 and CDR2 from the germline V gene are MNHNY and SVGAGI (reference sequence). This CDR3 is CASSPSENEQFF. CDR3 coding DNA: TGTGCCAGCAGTCCCAGCGAGAATGAGCAGTTCTTC.

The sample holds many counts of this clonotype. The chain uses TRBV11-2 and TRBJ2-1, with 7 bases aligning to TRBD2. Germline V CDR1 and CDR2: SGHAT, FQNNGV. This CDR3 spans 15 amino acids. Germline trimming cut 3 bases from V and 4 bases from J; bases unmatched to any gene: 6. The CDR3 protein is CASSLGLAEYNEQFF. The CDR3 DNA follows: TGTGCCAGCAGCTTGGGGCTAGCGGAATACAATGAGCAGTTCTTC.

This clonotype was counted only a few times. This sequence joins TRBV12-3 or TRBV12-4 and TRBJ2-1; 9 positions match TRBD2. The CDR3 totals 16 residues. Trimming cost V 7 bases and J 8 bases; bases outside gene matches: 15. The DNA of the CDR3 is TGTGCCAGCACTGCCGCAGCGGGAGGAGTAATGCATGAGCAGTTCTTC. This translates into CASTAAAGGVMHEQFF.

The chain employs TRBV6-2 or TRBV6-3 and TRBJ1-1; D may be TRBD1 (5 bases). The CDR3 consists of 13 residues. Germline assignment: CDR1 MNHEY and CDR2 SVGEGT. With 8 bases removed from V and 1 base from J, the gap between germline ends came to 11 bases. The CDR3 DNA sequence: TGTGCCAGCGAGGCGGGGGGGAACACTGAAGCTTTCTTT. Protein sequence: CASEAGGNTEAFF.

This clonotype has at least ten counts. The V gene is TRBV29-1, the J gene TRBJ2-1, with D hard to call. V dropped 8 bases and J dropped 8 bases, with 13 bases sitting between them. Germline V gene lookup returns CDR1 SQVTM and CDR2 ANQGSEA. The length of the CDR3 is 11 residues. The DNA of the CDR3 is TGCAGCTGTACCTCGGCCCATGAGCAGTTCTTC. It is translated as CSCTSAHEQFF.